Presented here are 19 T cell receptor beta chains from one specimen sequenced in a study of blood T cell repertoires in COVID-19. Clones were sequenced by immunoSEQ multiplex PCR, and TCRdb holds only the in-frame ones, with some missing. Of approximately 54,000 clones listed, 90% were seen once; the top ten hold almost 4%. The sequencing input was peripheral blood. These receptors came from a man over 45 with acute or convalescent COVID-19.

J is TRBJ2-2 and V is TRBV13; 16 nucleotides line up with TRBD2. The CDR3 runs to 17 residues. V was pared by 5 bases and J by 7 bases, with 7 bases of the junction left unmatched. The germline V gene encodes CDR1 PRHDT and CDR2 FYEKMQ (reference sequence). The CDR3 is CASSLGLAGGRRGELFF. CDR3 coding DNA: TGTGCCAGCAGCCTGGGACTAGCGGGAGGGCGCCGCGGGGAGCTGTTTTTT.

The rearrangement uses TRBV6-5 and TRBJ1-1; D unresolved. The CDR3 consists of 13 residues. CDR1 is MNHEY and CDR2 is SVGAGI in the germline V gene. The V gene lost 5 bases and the J gene lost 0 bases, with 7 bases spanning the gap. The CDR3 protein is CASSRNMNTEAFF. The CDR3 region has the DNA TGTGCCAGCAGTAGAAACATGAACACTGAAGCTTTCTTT.

The chain uses TRBV30 and TRBJ1-2; 7 nucleotides match TRBD1. Per the germline V gene, CDR1 is GTSNPN and CDR2 is SVGIG (reference sequence). The V segment lost 1 base and the J segment 8 bases; nucleotides outside the gene matches: 7. This CDR3 has 13 amino acids. The CDR3 DNA is TGTGCCTGGAGTGAATTGGGACAGCAAGGCTACACCTTC. Encoded protein: CAWSELGQQGYTF.

The chain recombines TRBV27 with TRBJ2-5; 12 bases are shared with TRBD2. The CDR3 has 17 amino acids. Germline CDR1 reads MNHEY; CDR2 reads SMNVEV (reference sequence). V lost 4 bases to trimming and J lost 4 bases; unmatched junction nucleotides: 10. CDR3 sequence: CASSSQTSGRFRETQYF. CDR3 in DNA: TGTGCCAGCAGTTCCCAGACTAGCGGGAGATTTCGAGAGACCCAGTACTTC.

The chain couples TRBV27 to TRBJ2-3; tentative D call: TRBD1 (5 bases). Germline V gene data show CDR1 as MNHEY and CDR2 as SMNVEV (reference sequence). V lost 5 bases and J lost 5, with 17 bases in between. The CDR3 loop spans 15 amino acids. The CDR3 nucleotides read TGTGCCAGCAGTAAACTTTCCCCAGGGAAAGATACGCAGTATTTT. Protein product: CASSKLSPGKDTQYF.

The genes are TRBV6-5 and TRBJ2-7; TRBD1 aligns across 7 bases. The CDR3 is 15 residues long. J lost 0 bases, V lost 6 bases, and 8 bases had no gene match. From germline, CDR1 is MNHEY and CDR2 SVGAGI. The DNA for the CDR3 is TGTGCCAGCAGCCGATTGGGACAGAGCTCCTACGAGCAGTACTTC. Protein product: CASSRLGQSSYEQYF.

The genes are TRBV5-1 and TRBJ1-6; D might be TRBD1 (5 bases). Germline V gene lookup returns CDR1 SGHRS and CDR2 YFSETQ. CDR3 length equals 15 residues. The V and J ends lost 0 bases and 4 bases respectively, with 8 bases between them. CDR3 in DNA: TGCGCCAGCAGCTTGGAGACAGCTTATAATTCACCCCTCCACTTT. Translating it yields CASSLETAYNSPLHF. Using reference TRBV5-1 and TRBJ1-6 for the parts outside the CDR3, the full variable domain is KAGVTQTPRYLIKTRGQQVTLSCSPISGHRSVSWYQQTPGQGLQFLFEYFSETQRNKGNFPGRFSGRQFSNSRSEMNVSTLELGDSALYLCASSLETAYNSPLHFGNGTRLTVT.

This chain uses TRBV24-1 with TRBJ2-3; 13 bases line up with TRBD2. Per germline, CDR1 KGHDR and CDR2 SFDVKD. The CDR3 spans 16 residues. V was clipped by 4 bases and J by 8 bases; unmatched bases: 8. CDR3 sequence: CATSDPGLAGKGTQYF. DNA for the CDR3: TGTGCCACCAGTGACCCGGGACTAGCGGGGAAAGGTACGCAGTATTTT.

V is TRBV6-5 and J is TRBJ1-6; D may be TRBD1 (6 bases). The CDR3 loop spans 15 amino acids. CDR1 is MNHEY and CDR2 is SVGAGI in the germline V gene. V lost 1 base and J 9 bases, leaving 13 bases between the germline ends. The CDR3: CASSYYQGSASPLHF. CDR3 DNA sequence: TGTGCCAGCAGTTACTATCAGGGGTCGGCTTCACCCCTCCACTTT.

The V call is TRBV6-2 or TRBV6-3, the J call TRBJ2-3; 11 nucleotides align to TRBD2. CDR3 length: 16 amino acids. The V gene end was trimmed by 4 bases and the J gene end by 4 bases; junction bases not matched to a gene: 7. Germline lookup yields CDR1 MNHEY and CDR2 SVGEGT. The CDR3 DNA reads as TGTGCCAGCAGTTTCTTAGCGGGAGGGCCGGCAGATACGCAGTATTTT. Its protein is CASSFLAGGPADTQYF.

This chain joins TRBV24-1 and TRBJ1-6, with 8 bases aligning to TRBD1. CDR3 length: 15 amino acids. Germline V CDR1 and CDR2: KGHDR, SFDVKD. V lost 6 bases to trimming and J lost 2 bases; unmatched junction nucleotides: 2. The CDR3 loop reads CATSQGAAYNSPLHF. The CDR3, as DNA: TGTGCCACCAGTCAGGGGGCGGCCTATAATTCACCCCTCCACTTT.

This clone is a singleton in its sample. The V call is TRBV19, the J call TRBJ2-1; 7 positions match TRBD2. V trimming: 1 base; J trimming: 12 bases; junction bases outside the gene matches: 3. Germline loops: CDR1 LNHDA, CDR2 SQIVND (reference sequence). The CDR3 is made up of 12 amino acids. CDR3: CASSIARGRQFF. The CDR3 DNA is TGTGCCAGTAGTATAGCTCGCGGGAGGCAGTTCTTC. Full variable domain (rest looked up from reference TRBV19 and TRBJ2-1): DGGITQSPKYLFRKEGQNVTLSCEQNLNHDAMYWYRQDPGQGLRLIYYSQIVNDFQKGDIAEGYSVSREKKESFPLTVTSAQKNPTAFYLCASSIARGRQFFGPGTRLTVL.

The genes are TRBV2 and TRBJ2-7; a possible D gene is TRBD1 (6 bases). Trimming removed 5 bases from V and 3 bases from J, with 17 bases in between. This CDR3 has 15 amino acids. CDR1 and CDR2 from the germline V gene are SNHLY and FYNNEI. CDR3 nucleotides: TGTGCCAGCAGTTGGACAGTCGGGGCTATCTACGAGCAGTACTTC. Its translation: CASSWTVGAIYEQYF.

The chain carries TRBV19 and TRBJ1-2; TRBD1 might be the D (5 bases). This CDR3 region has 12 residues. Trimming took 3 bases from V and 3 from J, leaving 5 bases between them. The V gene's germline CDR1 is LNHDA and CDR2 SQIVND (reference sequence). The CDR3 loop reads CASSIRDYGYTF. The CDR3 nucleotides are TGTGCCAGTAGTATCAGGGACTATGGCTACACCTTC.

The chain recombines TRBV5-1 with TRBJ1-1, with D uncertain. V gave up 7 bases and J gave up 1 base, with 11 bases separating them. Germline loops: CDR1 SGHRS, CDR2 YFSETQ. CDR3 length equals 13 residues. CDR3: CASRVHPNTEAFF. The CDR3, as DNA: TGCGCCAGCCGAGTTCACCCGAACACTGAAGCTTTCTTT.

The chain combines TRBV19 with TRBJ2-1; D possibly corresponds to TRBD2 (7 bases). Germline-derived CDR1 and CDR2 are LNHDA and SQIVND (reference sequence). The V gene lost 8 bases and the J gene lost 10 bases, with 27 bases spanning the gap. This CDR3 comprises 16 residues. The CDR3 region has the DNA TGTGCCAGTGGGGGCCGGGCGGGAGCGCTCTTTCTGGAGCAGTTCTTC. It specifies CASGGRAGALFLEQFF.

This clone was found a few times. The rearrangement joins TRBV5-4 to TRBJ2-7; TRBD2 matches at 15 bases. CDR3 length: 17 amino acids. Germline V gene data show CDR1 as SGHNT and CDR2 as YYREEE (reference sequence). V shed 3 bases, J shed 5 bases, and the junction held 9 bases outside the gene matches. CDR3 sequence (DNA): TGTGCCAGCAGCTCTGGACTAGCGGGAGGGGTAACTGACGAGCAGTACTTC. Residues: CASSSGLAGGVTDEQYF.

The chain couples TRBV13 to TRBJ2-6, with D possibly TRBD1 on 6 matching bases. Trimming removed 2 bases from V and 4 bases from J, with 18 bases in between. This CDR3 region has 18 residues. Germline assignment: CDR1 PRHDT and CDR2 FYEKMQ (reference sequence). DNA of the CDR3: TGTGCCAGCAGCTTATCTGAGGGGGTAGCACCCGGGGCCAACGTCCTGACTTTC. Protein: CASSLSEGVAPGANVLTF.

The chain links TRBV24-1 to TRBJ2-2, with D uncertain. Trimming cost V 2 bases and J 7 bases, with 13 bases left between them. CDR3 size: 15 residues. CDR1 is KGHDR and CDR2 is SFDVKD in the germline V gene. This CDR3 reads CATSDSRPMGGELFF. The DNA for the CDR3 is TGTGCCACCAGTGATTCGAGGCCCATGGGCGGGGAGCTGTTTTTT.